This T cell receptor beta chain was recorded in a study of a mutant IDH1 vaccine in newly diagnosed glioma. About the study: Therapy received beforehand was radiotherapy, temozolomide, or both, with most patients given both.

Here immunoSEQ multiplex PCR was the method, and the copy in TCRdb shows in-frame clones only, minus some. The table records roughly 54,000 clones, 75% to 85% of them present only once. Time point noted: week 5, during vaccination. A 20-mer mutant IDH1 peptide at 300 ug was injected subcutaneously with topical imiquimod. New WHO grade 3 or 4 astrocytomas that were IDH1-mutant and ATRX-lost had been found in donors. Findings of the study overall: Any relationship between pseudoprogression and changes in top peripheral T cell clonotypes seemed absent.

The junction had 8 bases not matched to a gene; V was cut back by 4 bases and J by 3 bases. The V gene's germline CDR1 is SQVTM and CDR2 ANQGSEA. The CDR3 is made up of 15 amino acids. Of note for this clone: What it recognizes is unknown.

The material sequenced was PBMCs, taken from a glioma patient whose treatment included an IDH1 peptide vaccine. The chain uses TRBV29-1 and TRBJ2-7, with TRBD1 matching 11 bases. This receptor was taken from a man under 40 with glioma. This CDR3 reads CSVGDRGKKYYEQYF. The CDR3 coding sequence is TGCAGCGTTGGGGACAGGGGGAAAAAGTACTACGAGCAGTACTTC.